This TCR beta chain was observed in a study of graft-versus-host responses after intestinal transplantation. Findings and caveats of the study: Recipient marrow showed GvH clones, some seen first in ileum or blood.

The assay was immunoSEQ multiplex PCR, and TCRdb's table has in-frame clones only and misses some. The sample lists about 92,000 clones; roughly four fifths were seen once. This CDR3 comprises 13 residues. Trimming left V 8 bases short and J 4 bases short, with 15 bases between. Germline V gene lookup returns CDR1 MNHEY and CDR2 SMNVEV (reference sequence). About this clone: Its antigen is as yet unknown.

The sequence was collected from a human donor who received an intestinal transplant. This material consisted of unstimulated CD8+ T cells sorted from spleen or lymph node cells, taken before intestinal transplant. The rearrangement uses TRBV27 and TRBJ2-7; D possibly matches TRBD1 or TRBD2 (5 bases each). The CDR3 DNA follows: TGTGCCAGCGCCGCCGGGACCGGATACGAGCAGTACTTC. It translates to CASAAGTGYEQYF.